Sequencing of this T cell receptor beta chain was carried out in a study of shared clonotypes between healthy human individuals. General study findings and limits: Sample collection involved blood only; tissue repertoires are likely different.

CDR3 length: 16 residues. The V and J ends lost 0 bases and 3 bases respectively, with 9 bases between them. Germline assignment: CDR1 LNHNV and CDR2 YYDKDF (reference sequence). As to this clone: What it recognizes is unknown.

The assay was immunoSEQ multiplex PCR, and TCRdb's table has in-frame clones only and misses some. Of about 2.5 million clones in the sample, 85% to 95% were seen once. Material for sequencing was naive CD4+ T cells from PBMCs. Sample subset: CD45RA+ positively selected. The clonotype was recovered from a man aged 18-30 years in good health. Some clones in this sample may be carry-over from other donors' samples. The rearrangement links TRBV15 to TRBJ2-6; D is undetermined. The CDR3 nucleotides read TGTGCCACCAGCAGAGATCGCACGAATGGGGCCAACGTCCTGACTTTC. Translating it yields CATSRDRTNGANVLTF.